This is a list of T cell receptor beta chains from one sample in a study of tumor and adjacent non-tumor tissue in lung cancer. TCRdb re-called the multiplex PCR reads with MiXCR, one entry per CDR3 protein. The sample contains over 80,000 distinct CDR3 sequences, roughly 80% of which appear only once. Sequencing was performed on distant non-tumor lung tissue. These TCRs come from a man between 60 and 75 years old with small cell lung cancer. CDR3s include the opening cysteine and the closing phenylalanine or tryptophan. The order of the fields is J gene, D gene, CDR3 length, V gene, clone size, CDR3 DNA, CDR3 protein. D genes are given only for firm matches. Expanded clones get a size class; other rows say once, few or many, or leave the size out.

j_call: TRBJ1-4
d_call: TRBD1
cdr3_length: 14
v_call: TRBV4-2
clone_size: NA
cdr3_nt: TGTACCAGCAGCCATGTACAGGGGATGGAGAAACTGTTTTTT
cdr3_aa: CTSSHVQGMEKLFF

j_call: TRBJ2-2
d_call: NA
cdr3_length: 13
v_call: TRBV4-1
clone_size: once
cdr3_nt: TGCGCCAGCAGGGGGGCCTATATCGGGGAGCTGTTTTTT
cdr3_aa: CASRGAYIGELFF

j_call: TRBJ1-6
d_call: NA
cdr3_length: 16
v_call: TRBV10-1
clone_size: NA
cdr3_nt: TGCGCCAGCAGTGAGTCCAGTCCCGACCATAATTCACCCCTCCACTTT
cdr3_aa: CASSESSPDHNSPLHF

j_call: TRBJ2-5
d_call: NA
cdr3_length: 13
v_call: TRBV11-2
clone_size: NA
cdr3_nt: TGTGCCAGTAGCTCGGGACTTGGGAAGACCCAGTACTTC
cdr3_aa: CASSSGLGKTQYF

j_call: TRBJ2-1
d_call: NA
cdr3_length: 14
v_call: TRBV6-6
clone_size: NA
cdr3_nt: TGTGCCAGCAGACAGACCCACACCCACAATGGGCGATTCTTC
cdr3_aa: CASRQTHTHNGRFF

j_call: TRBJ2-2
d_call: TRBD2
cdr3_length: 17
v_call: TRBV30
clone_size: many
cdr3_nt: TGTGCCTGGAATAGGGGTAGCGGGAGAGTGTGGACCGGGGAGCTGTTTTTT
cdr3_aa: CAWNRGSGRVWTGELFF

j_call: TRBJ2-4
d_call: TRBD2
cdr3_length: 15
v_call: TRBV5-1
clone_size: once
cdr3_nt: TGCGCCAGCAGCGGGACTAGCGGGAGAAATAACATTCATTACTTC
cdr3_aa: CASSGTSGRNNIHYF

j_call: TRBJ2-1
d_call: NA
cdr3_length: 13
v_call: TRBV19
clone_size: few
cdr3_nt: TGTGCCAGTAAGACGAGCTCCTACAATGAGCAGTTCTTC
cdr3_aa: CASKTSSYNEQFF

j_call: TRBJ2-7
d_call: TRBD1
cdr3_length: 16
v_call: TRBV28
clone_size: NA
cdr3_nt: TGTGCCAGCAGTCCGACCCGGGACAGGTGGGGCTACGAGGAGTACTTC
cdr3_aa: CASSPTRDRWGYEEYF

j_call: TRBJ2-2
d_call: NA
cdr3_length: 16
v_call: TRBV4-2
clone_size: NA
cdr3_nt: TGTAACAGCAACCAAGATCTGAGGGCCAACACTGGGGGGCTGTTTTTT
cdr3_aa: CNSNQDLRANTGGLFF

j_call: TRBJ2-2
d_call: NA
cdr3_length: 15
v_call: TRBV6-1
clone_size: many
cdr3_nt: TGTGCCAGCAGCGTGGGGGTTTATAGCACCGGGGAGCTGTTTTTT
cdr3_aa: CASSVGVYSTGELFF

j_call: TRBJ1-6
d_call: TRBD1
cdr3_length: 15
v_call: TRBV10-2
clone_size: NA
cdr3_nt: TGCGCCAGTAGGAGGGGGCAGTCCTATAATTCACTCCTCCACTTT
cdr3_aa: CASRRGQSYNSLLHF

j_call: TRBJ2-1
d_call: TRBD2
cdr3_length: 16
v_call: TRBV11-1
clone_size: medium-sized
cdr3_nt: TGTGCCAGCAGCTTCGTAGCGGGAGGCCCCTACAATGAGCAGTTCTTC
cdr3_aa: CASSFVAGGPYNEQFF

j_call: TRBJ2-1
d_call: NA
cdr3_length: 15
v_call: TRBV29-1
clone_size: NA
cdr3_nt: TGCAGCGCCTTTGGGACCCTAAAACGAAACGATGAGCAGTTCTTC
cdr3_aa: CSAFGTLKRNDEQFF

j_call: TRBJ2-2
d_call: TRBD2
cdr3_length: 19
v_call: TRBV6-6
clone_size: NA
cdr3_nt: TGTGCCAGCAGACGCGGACTAGCGGGAGGGCCATGGGGCACCGGGGAGCTGTTTTTT
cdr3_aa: CASRRGLAGGPWGTGELFF

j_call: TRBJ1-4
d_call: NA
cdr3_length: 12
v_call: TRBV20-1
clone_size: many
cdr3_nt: TGCAGTGCTAGAAGCACTAATGAAAAACTGTTTTTT
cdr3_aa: CSARSTNEKLFF

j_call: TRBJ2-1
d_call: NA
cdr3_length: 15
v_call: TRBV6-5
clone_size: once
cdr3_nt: TGTGCAAGCAGTTACATTGGGGGAGTGGGTAATGAGCAGTTCTTC
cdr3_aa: CASSYIGGVGNEQFF

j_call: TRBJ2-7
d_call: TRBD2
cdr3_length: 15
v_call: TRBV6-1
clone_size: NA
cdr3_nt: TGTGTCAGCAGTGAAGGGGGACTAGCGGGAGACGGGCAGTACTTC
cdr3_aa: CVSSEGGLAGDGQYF

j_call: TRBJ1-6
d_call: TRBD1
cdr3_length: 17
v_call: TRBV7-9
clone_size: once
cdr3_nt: TGTGCCAGCAGCCCGATCGCCGGACAGGGGGTCGGTTCACCCCTCCACTTT
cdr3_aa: CASSPIAGQGVGSPLHF

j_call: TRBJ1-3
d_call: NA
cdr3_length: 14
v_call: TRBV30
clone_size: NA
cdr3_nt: TGTGCCTGTAAGATAGGGAACTCTGTAAACACCATATATTTT
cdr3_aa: CACKIGNSVNTIYF

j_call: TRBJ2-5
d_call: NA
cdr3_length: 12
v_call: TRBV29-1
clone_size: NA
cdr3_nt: TGCAGCGTTGACTGGGTAAAGGAGACCCAGGACTTC
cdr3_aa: CSVDWVKETQDF

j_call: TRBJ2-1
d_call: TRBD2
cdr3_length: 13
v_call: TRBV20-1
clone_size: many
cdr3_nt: TGCAGTGCTATCGGTCTAGCGGAGAATGAGCAGTTCTTC
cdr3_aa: CSAIGLAENEQFF